Listed here is a single TCR beta chain. Its antigen remains unknown. The protocol was immunoSEQ multiplex PCR, while the TCRdb copy is restricted to in-frame clones and leaves out a portion. In the table there are approximately 83,000 clones, around 90% of which are singletons. This specimen belongs to a study of T cells in localized non-small cell lung cancer. The study, taken as a whole, reports: Clonality of T cells reached its maximum in uninvolved adjacent lung, surpassing tumor. Since sequencing was restricted to only one region of the tumor, intratumor heterogeneity remains a possibility.

Germline V gives CDR1 KGHSH, CDR2 LQKENI. The CDR3 consists of 11 residues. V was pared by 3 bases and J by 7 bases, with 4 bases between. The receptor's source is a woman aged 40-75 years with stage I squamous cell lung carcinoma. The J gene is TRBJ2-1, the V gene TRBV18; unclear D gene. Sequenced here: peripheral blood, sampled before any cancer treatment. The CDR3 DNA reads TGTGCCAGCTCACCGGAAAATGAGCAGTTCTTC. It specifies CASSPENEQFF.